This T cell receptor (beta chain) derives from a study of shared clonotypes between healthy human individuals. Positive CCR7 selection of CD45RO-negative cells yielded the naive CD8 cells, and terminally differentiated effector memory CD45RA+ cells were excluded. None of the donors, who were healthy HIV-negative adults, had recently had acute infections or vaccinations. Only Caucasian adults living in Nashville, Tennessee made up the donor group. Turning to this clone: The sample holds other DNA sequences that translate to the same CDR3.

Authors' data handling: Filtering differed for immunoSEQ, which gave only junction sequences without quality scores. Libraries were prepared by immunoSEQ multiplex PCR; TCRdb keeps only in-frame clonotypes and omits some of them. V, J and clone size are those of that table, while D and trimming were read from the DNA. The table has about 2 million clones, about 95% seen once. CDR3 length equals 12 residues. V lost 4 bases, J lost 2 bases, and 4 bases lay in between. Germline V gene sequence: CDR1 SNHLY, CDR2 FYNNEI. This chain links TRBV2 with TRBJ2-3, with D uncertain. The sample comprised naive CD8+ T cells sorted from blood. This sequence originates from a man between 18 and 35 years old in good health. The CDR3 sequence is CASSVYTDTQYF. The DNA of the CDR3 is TGTGCCAGCAGTGTCTACACAGATACGCAGTATTTT. The whole variable domain, filled in from reference TRBV2 and TRBJ2-3, reads EPEVTQTPSHQVTQMGQEVILRCVPISNHLYFYWYRQILGQKVEFLVSFYNNEISEKSEIFDDQFSVERPDGSNFTLKIRSTKLEDSAMYFCASSVYTDTQYFGPGTRLTVL.